This TCR beta chain was recovered during a study of radiation and T cells in renal cell carcinoma. Study-level points and caveats: From baseline, blood top tumor clonotypes peaked at 2 weeks post-radiation. Without pretreatment biopsies, baseline tumor clonotype presence was undetermined.

Time point meaning: baseline pretreatment blood. The treatment is: 15 Gy SBRT to primary tumor, nephrectomy 4 weeks later. The tumor was a clear cell renal cell carcinoma. V lost 0 bases, J lost 0 bases, and 6 bases lay in between. The V gene's germline CDR1 is LGHNA and CDR2 YSLEER. The CDR3 is 16 residues long. About this clone itself: Its antigen is unidentified.

The repertoire was sequenced with immunoSEQ multiplex PCR; TCRdb's copy has only in-frame clones and lacks some. The sample consists of 140,000 to 150,000 clones, 88% of them appearing once. The chain employs TRBV4-3 and TRBJ2-6; D remains ambiguous. The specimen comprised blood, sampled from a patient whose treatment included radiotherapy and nephrectomy. The sequence derives from a woman in her seventies with renal cell carcinoma. The DNA for the CDR3 is TGCGCCAGCAGCCAAGATTGGAGCTCTGGGGCCAACGTCCTGACTTTC. Translated, it gives CASSQDWSSGANVLTF.